A selection of T cell receptor beta chains follows, all from one sample in a study of T cells in tuberculosis. Clones were read by immunoSEQ multiplex PCR, and TCRdb kept only the in-frame ones, dropping some. The data hold 25,000 to 35,000 clones, with 90% to 95% observed a single time. Sequenced material: PBMCs, taken at tuberculosis diagnosis. The receptor set was obtained from an adult with tuberculosis. Both conserved end residues are part of each CDR3. The order of the fields is CDR3 protein, CDR3 DNA, V gene, clone size, D gene, J gene. The D gene is left open where the match is weak. The size field is filled for only some rows; it gives once, few, many or a size class.

CDR3aa: CASSLGLAGGYYEQYF
CDR3nt: TGCGCCAGCAGCTTGGGCCTAGCGGGAGGTTACTACGAGCAGTACTTC
v_gene: TRBV5-1
abundance: .
d_gene: TRBD2
j_gene: TRBJ2-7

CDR3aa: CAGGERAYNEQFF
CDR3nt: TGTGCCGGTGGCGAGCGGGCTTACAATGAGCAGTTCTTC
v_gene: TRBV5-6
abundance: .
d_gene: .
j_gene: TRBJ2-1

CDR3aa: CASMDSYAGELFF
CDR3nt: TGTGCCAGCATGGACAGTTATGCCGGGGAGCTGTTTTTT
v_gene: TRBV25-1
abundance: .
d_gene: .
j_gene: TRBJ2-2

CDR3aa: CASSSQGDYGYTF
CDR3nt: TGTGCCAGCAGCTCACAGGGCGACTATGGCTACACCTTC
v_gene: TRBV7-2
abundance: .
d_gene: .
j_gene: TRBJ1-2

CDR3aa: CASSVDRDTEAFF
CDR3nt: TGTGCCAGCAGCGTAGACAGGGACACTGAAGCTTTCTTT
v_gene: TRBV9
abundance: .
d_gene: .
j_gene: TRBJ1-1

CDR3aa: CASSYSGQGIYEQYF
CDR3nt: TGTGCCAGTAGTTATAGTGGACAGGGGATCTACGAGCAGTACTTC
v_gene: TRBV19
abundance: .
d_gene: TRBD1
j_gene: TRBJ2-7

CDR3aa: CASYDSLGTGAREAFF
CDR3nt: TGTGCCAGTTATGACTCCCTCGGGACAGGCGCCCGTGAAGCTTTCTTT
v_gene: TRBV19
abundance: .
d_gene: TRBD1
j_gene: TRBJ1-1

CDR3aa: CASSTLGGRDTEAFF
CDR3nt: TGTGCCAGTAGTACTCTAGGGGGCAGGGACACTGAAGCTTTCTTT
v_gene: TRBV19
abundance: .
d_gene: TRBD1
j_gene: TRBJ1-1

CDR3aa: CASSYRGEGSGYEQYF
CDR3nt: TGTGCCAGCAGTTACAGGGGGGAGGGTAGCGGCTACGAGCAGTACTTC
v_gene: TRBV6-5
abundance: once
d_gene: .
j_gene: TRBJ2-7

CDR3aa: CASSHPTSSYNSPLHF
CDR3nt: TGTGCCAGCAGCCATCCTACGAGCTCCTATAATTCACCCCTCCACTTT
v_gene: TRBV11-2
abundance: .
d_gene: .
j_gene: TRBJ1-6

CDR3aa: CASSGGWGRAGEQYF
CDR3nt: TGTGCCAGCAGCGGGGGTTGGGGGAGGGCCGGCGAGCAGTACTTC
v_gene: TRBV9
abundance: once
d_gene: TRBD2
j_gene: TRBJ2-7

CDR3aa: CASSLGPLKQTNLENIQYF
CDR3nt: TGTGCCAGCAGCTTAGGCCCCCTCAAACAGACCAACTTGGAAAACATTCAGTACTTC
v_gene: TRBV7-8
abundance: .
d_gene: .
j_gene: TRBJ2-4

CDR3aa: CASSSGIGSSYEQYF
CDR3nt: TGTGCCAGCAGCTCGGGGATTGGGTCCTCCTACGAGCAGTACTTC
v_gene: TRBV7-9
abundance: .
d_gene: .
j_gene: TRBJ2-7

CDR3aa: CAWKPRGANTEAFF
CDR3nt: TGTGCCTGGAAGCCCCGGGGGGCGAACACTGAAGCTTTCTTT
v_gene: TRBV30
abundance: .
d_gene: .
j_gene: TRBJ1-1

CDR3aa: CASSQDAGLAGYHEQFF
CDR3nt: TGTGCCAGCAGCCAAGATGCGGGACTAGCGGGGTACCATGAGCAGTTCTTC
v_gene: TRBV14
abundance: .
d_gene: TRBD2
j_gene: TRBJ2-1

CDR3aa: CASSPWDAGVYEQYF
CDR3nt: TGTGCCAGCAGTCCTTGGGACGCGGGGGTCTACGAGCAGTACTTC
v_gene: TRBV2
abundance: once
d_gene: TRBD2
j_gene: TRBJ2-7

CDR3aa: CASSYTGASNQPQHF
CDR3nt: TGCGCCAGCAGCTATACAGGAGCTAGCAATCAGCCCCAGCATTTT
v_gene: TRBV5-1
abundance: .
d_gene: .
j_gene: TRBJ1-5

CDR3aa: CASSSAPGGPVGHTF
CDR3nt: TGTGCCAGCAGTTCGGCTCCGGGGGGGCCCGTGGGTCACACCTTC
v_gene: TRBV6-5
abundance: .
d_gene: .
j_gene: TRBJ1-2

CDR3aa: CASSFSGTGGTDTQYF
CDR3nt: TGCGCCAGCAGCTTTTCAGGGACAGGTGGCACAGATACGCAGTATTTT
v_gene: TRBV5-1
abundance: .
d_gene: TRBD1
j_gene: TRBJ2-3

CDR3aa: CASSQEGTLNTEAFF
CDR3nt: TGCGCCAGCAGCCAAGAAGGGACATTGAACACTGAAGCTTTCTTT
v_gene: TRBV4-1
abundance: .
d_gene: .
j_gene: TRBJ1-1

CDR3aa: CASSEEGGETQYF
CDR3nt: TGTGCCAGCAGCGAGGAGGGAGGAGAGACCCAGTACTTC
v_gene: TRBV9
abundance: .
d_gene: .
j_gene: TRBJ2-5

CDR3aa: CASSLNGQLNTGELFF
CDR3nt: TGTGCCAGCAGCTTAAACGGACAACTAAACACCGGGGAGCTGTTTTTT
v_gene: TRBV7-3
abundance: .
d_gene: .
j_gene: TRBJ2-2

CDR3aa: CASSLRAGAMNTEAFF
CDR3nt: TGTGCCAGCAGCTTGAGGGCAGGGGCCATGAACACTGAAGCTTTCTTT
v_gene: TRBV5-5
abundance: .
d_gene: .
j_gene: TRBJ1-1